These 17 T cell receptor beta chains were all obtained from the same sample, sequenced in a study of blood T cells in healthy people across ages. The authors ran a second PCR of roughly 6 to 12 cycles using a sample-barcoded 5' primer and a J-beta primer mix. TCRdb re-derived calls from the 5' RACE reads in MiXCR, one entry per CDR3 protein. This sample has approximately 810,000 distinct CDR3 sequences; more than 25% occur once, and the top ten carry around a sixth. Source material: blood. All receptors derive from a woman of 80 years or more in good health.

In regard to this clonotype: No conserved phenylalanine or tryptophan ends this CDR3, so it is likely a read error. The chain recombines TRBV5-1 with TRBJ1-6; TRBD1 matches at 8 bases. The germline CDR1 and CDR2 sequences are SGHRS and YFSETQ. The CDR3 contains 15 residues. The V segment lost 4 bases and the J segment 7 bases; nucleotides outside the gene matches: 7. CDR3 sequence (DNA): TGCGCCAGCAGCCCGGGGACAGGTGGGAATTCACCCCTCCACTCT. Translation: CASSPGTGGNSPLHS.

The chain combines TRBV18 with TRBJ2-5; D unresolved. The CDR3 is 13 amino acids. CDR1 and CDR2 (germline): KGHSH, LQKENI. The V and J ends lost 4 bases and 2 bases respectively, with 8 bases between them. The DNA of the CDR3 is TGTGCCAGCTCACGCGAGTTACAAGAGACCCAGTACTTC. Amino acid sequence: CASSRELQETQYF.

The chain links TRBV25-1 to TRBJ1-6, with unresolved D. Trimming removed 3 bases from V and 3 bases from J, with 9 bases in between. The length of the CDR3 is 15 residues. Germline CDR1 MGHDK, CDR2 SYGVNS. The CDR3 is CASSDPFVYNSPLHF. The CDR3 DNA is TGTGCCAGCAGTGACCCGTTTGTCTATAATTCACCCCTCCACTTT.

This clonotype was detected only a few times. Being one base from a much bigger clone, this may be a read error. J is TRBJ2-7 and V is TRBV9; D might be TRBD1 (6 bases). The J call may be wrong; the DNA end is better matched by TRBJ2-5. The CDR3 is 15 amino acids. Germline V CDR1 and CDR2: SGDLS, YYNGEE. CDR3: CASSVDSGANGTQYF. In nucleotides, the CDR3 is TGTGCCAGCAGCGTAGACTCAGGGGCTAACGGGACCCAGTACTTC.

This clonotype appeared many times. CDR3 nucleotide sequence: TGCGCCAGCAGCCAAGTAGGGGAGTTTAACTATGGCTACACCTTC. It is translated as CASSQVGEFNYGYTF. The chain uses TRBV4-3 and TRBJ1-2, with D tentatively TRBD1 (5 bases). The V end was cut by 1 base, the J end by 1 base, with 10 bases between. Germline V gene data show CDR1 as LGHNA and CDR2 as YSLEER. The CDR3 has 15 amino acids.

J is TRBJ1-2 and V is TRBV25-1; D call uncertain. Trimming removed 0 bases from V and 5 bases from J, with 10 bases in between. Germline CDR1 and CDR2: MGHDK and SYGVNS. The CDR3 runs to 14 residues. The CDR3 region has the DNA TGTGCCAGCAGTGAATATAATGCGGGATATGGCTACACCTTC. It translates to CASSEYNAGYGYTF.

In this sample, this clonotype turned up many times. It may be a read error: a sequence one base away is much more abundant. The chain uses TRBV5-1 and TRBJ2-7; no firm D call. Germline V gene lookup returns CDR1 SGHRS and CDR2 YFSETQ. The CDR3 extends over 13 amino acids. Deletions cut 4 bases from V and 7 bases from J, with 15 bases between. This chain's CDR3 is CASSPRSYNEQYF. The CDR3 DNA sequence: TGCGCCAGCAGCCCCAGGAGCTACAATGAGCAGTACTTC.

This clonotype was detected many times. This chain connects TRBV24-1 to TRBJ2-5; 11 positions agree with TRBD1. Germline assignment: CDR1 KGHDR and CDR2 SFDVKD. The CDR3 has 16 amino acids. Unmatched junction bases numbered 8, after V lost 4 bases and J lost 5 bases. CDR3 sequence (DNA): TGTGCCACCAGTGACCCAGGACAGGGGGCTGGTGAGACCCAGTACTTC. Encoded protein: CATSDPGQGAGETQYF.

For this clonotype: A read error may be the cause here, since a much bigger clone is one base away. J is TRBJ2-1 and V is TRBV28; 11 bases fit TRBD2. This CDR3 is built from 15 residues. CDR1 and CDR2 from the germline V gene are MDHEN and SYDVKM. CDR3 sequence reads: CAGSSGTSGSNEQFF. In nucleotides, the CDR3 is TGTGCCGGCAGTTCCGGGACTAGCGGCTCCAATGAGCAGTTCTTC.

This clonotype was found a few times. The V and J genes are TRBV6-6 and TRBJ2-2; either TRBD1 or TRBD2 may supply D (5 bases each). This CDR3 has 12 amino acids. Germline-derived CDR1 and CDR2 are MNHNY and SVGAGI (reference sequence). The V gene lost 9 bases and the J gene lost 4 bases, with 9 bases spanning the gap. The CDR3 protein is CASGGPTGELFF. The CDR3 bases are TGTGCCAGTGGGGGTCCCACCGGGGAGCTGTTTTTT.

Comments on this clonotype: Given a much more abundant clone one base away, this may be a read error. This sequence joins TRBV2 and TRBJ2-7; 9 nucleotides align to TRBD1. Trimming at V came to 4 bases and at J to 5 bases, leaving 12 bases not matched to a gene. The CDR3 has 16 residues. Germline CDR1 SNHLY, CDR2 FYNNEI. This CDR3 is CASSGAIHRGPNEQYF. In DNA form, the CDR3 reads TGTGCCAGCAGTGGAGCGATTCACAGGGGGCCTAACGAGCAGTACTTC.

In its sample, this clonotype was seen many times. The chain couples TRBV10-2 to TRBJ2-3, with D possibly TRBD1 on 6 matching bases. The CDR3 is 15 amino acids. The germline V and J ends were trimmed by 2 bases and 1 base, with 10 bases remaining between them. CDR1 and CDR2 from the germline V gene are WSHSY and SAAADI. CDR3 sequence (DNA): TGCGCCAGCAGTGAGCAGGGGACGGGCACAGATACGCAGTATTTT. Amino acids: CASSEQGTGTDTQYF.

There are many counts of this clonotype. The rearrangement joins TRBV20-1 to TRBJ1-2, with D possibly matching TRBD1 (5 bases). CDR1 is DFQATT, CDR2 SNEGSKA, per germline (reference sequence). The CDR3 is made up of 11 amino acids. Between the trimmed V and J ends, which lost 3 bases and 7 bases, there was a span of 9 bases. CDR3 sequence (DNA): TGCAGTGCTAGTTTCGACAGTGGCTACACCTTC. It codes for CSASFDSGYTF.

This clonotype was recorded many times. The rearrangement uses TRBV7-2 and TRBJ2-7; D call uncertain. V lost 5 bases and J 3 bases, leaving 14 bases between the germline ends. The V gene's germline CDR1 is SGHTA and CDR2 FQGNSA. The CDR3 has 14 residues. This CDR3 reads CASSTRPPLYEQYF. CDR3 DNA: TGTGCCAGCAGCACCAGACCACCTCTCTACGAGCAGTACTTC.

This clonotype was counted at least ten times. The chain employs TRBV2 and TRBJ2-3; no firm D call. Germline CDR1 SNHLY, CDR2 FYNNEI. The CDR3 runs to 11 residues. V was pared by 2 bases and J by 7 bases, with 4 bases between. The CDR3 nucleotides read TGTGCCAGCAGTGAAAGGAATACGCAGTATTTT. It encodes CASSERNTQYF.

Ten or more counts support this clonotype. J is TRBJ1-2 and V is TRBV7-2; 7 nucleotides agree with TRBD1. J lost 5 bases, V lost 4 bases, and 7 bases had no gene match. The CDR3 has 14 residues. CDR1 SGHTA and CDR2 FQGNSA come from the germline V gene. In DNA, the CDR3 is TGTGCCAGCAGCTCGATACAGGGGTGGTATGGCTACACCTTC. It codes for CASSSIQGWYGYTF.

The gene calls are TRBV7-9 and TRBJ1-2, with 9 nucleotides matching TRBD1. The CDR3 spans 16 residues. The ends lost 1 base at V and 8 bases at J; junction bases unmatched: 11. The germline CDR1 and CDR2 sequences are SEHNR and FQNEAQ (reference sequence). Written as DNA, the CDR3 is TGTGCCAGCAGCTTAGAGGGCTTACAGGGGGCGAGGGGCTACACCTTC. As protein: CASSLEGLQGARGYTF.